This is a list of T cell receptor beta chains from one sample in a study of regulatory T cells in long-lasting Graves disease. In TCRdb, the multiplex PCR reads were re-called with MiXCR into one record per CDR3 protein. The profile shows roughly 360,000 distinct CDR3 sequences, over 9.5% of them singletons. This sample was shared with a second study, whose subject was T cells in Graves' hyperthyroidism and ophthalmopathy.

Material: peripheral blood mononuclear cells (PBMCs), obtained at new diagnosis, from a patient treated with antithyroid drugs. These receptors were taken from a woman under 30 with Graves disease. Both conserved end residues are part of each CDR3.

v_gene: TRBV20-1
CDR3aa: CSASKDRGSGELFF

v_gene: TRBV6-2/TRBV6-3
CDR3aa: CASSYRGSTWFF

v_gene: TRBV12-3/TRBV12-4
CDR3aa: CASSLFLGDEFF

v_gene: TRBV28
CDR3aa: CASNTDGREETQYF

v_gene: TRBV4-3
CDR3aa: CASSQVTLGMEQFF

v_gene: TRBV4-1
CDR3aa: CASSRISSGRAYEQYF

v_gene: TRBV20-1
CDR3aa: CSAGRESDQPQHF

v_gene: TRBV7-2
CDR3aa: CASSLGAGGGYGYTF

v_gene: TRBV28
CDR3aa: CASSPVPPGDSYEQYF

v_gene: TRBV7-8
CDR3aa: CASSLPGTGVNTIYF

v_gene: TRBV24-1
CDR3aa: CATSPSQGYGNQPQHF

v_gene: TRBV12-3/TRBV12-4
CDR3aa: CASRQETGGTTEAFF

v_gene: TRBV3-1
CDR3aa: CASGPTDTQYF

v_gene: TRBV2
CDR3aa: CASRKTLGESKETQYF

v_gene: TRBV5-5
CDR3aa: CASSLTGTQGTYNEQFF

v_gene: TRBV12-3/TRBV12-4
CDR3aa: CASSLNRGNYGYTF

v_gene: TRBV7-3
CDR3aa: CASSRGIPYNEQFF

v_gene: TRBV7-8
CDR3aa: CASSSGTGHQPQHF

v_gene: TRBV5-1
CDR3aa: CASSLGSQAFNQPQHF

v_gene: TRBV6-5
CDR3aa: CASSYPRDRGTTNEKLFF

v_gene: TRBV27
CDR3aa: CASSPGGGLYGYTF

v_gene: TRBV7-2
CDR3aa: CASSFSSGISYEQYF

v_gene: TRBV4-2
CDR3aa: CASSQSGAEETQYF

v_gene: TRBV28
CDR3aa: CASRPGGTETQYF

v_gene: TRBV19
CDR3aa: CASSTGHVNTEAFF

v_gene: TRBV7-8
CDR3aa: CASSRGRTSSYEQYF

v_gene: TRBV20-1
CDR3aa: CSAQGWGDWYNEQFF

v_gene: TRBV20-1
CDR3aa: CSARNSGANVLTF

v_gene: TRBV2
CDR3aa: CASSQGSIAPGELFF

v_gene: TRBV24-1
CDR3aa: CATKASGNQLDHEQFF

v_gene: TRBV6-5
CDR3aa: CASSYGRIGSGNTIYF

v_gene: TRBV7-3
CDR3aa: CASSSFRLGRTDTQYF

v_gene: TRBV20-1
CDR3aa: CSAGGLAGARETQYF

v_gene: TRBV5-1
CDR3aa: CASLRRAGSTDTQYF

v_gene: TRBV6-5
CDR3aa: CASSYSYQRYDDLNTEAFF

v_gene: TRBV28
CDR3aa: CASSDGVYEQFF

v_gene: TRBV7-3
CDR3aa: CASSSTSGGIYEQYF

v_gene: TRBV9
CDR3aa: CASSGMTGELFF

v_gene: TRBV28
CDR3aa: CASSWGHDGYTF

v_gene: TRBV28
CDR3aa: CASLDSTSYEQYF

v_gene: TRBV28
CDR3aa: CASSLGGGPVNEQFF

v_gene: TRBV9
CDR3aa: CASSVENSGEFSTGELFF

v_gene: TRBV6-5
CDR3aa: CASSYRGEETQYF

v_gene: TRBV20-1
CDR3aa: CSARGSGISYNEQFF

v_gene: TRBV7-9
CDR3aa: CASSLEQASSYEQYF

v_gene: TRBV25-1
CDR3aa: CASSEQRISNTEAFF

v_gene: TRBV28
CDR3aa: CASSFGTHTGELFF

v_gene: TRBV20-1
CDR3aa: CSAIYRGQSGANVLTF

v_gene: TRBV6-2/TRBV6-3
CDR3aa: CASKLAGGSEQFF

v_gene: TRBV27
CDR3aa: CASSKLGLAGQETQYF

v_gene: TRBV28
CDR3aa: CASSLGGFPYNEQFF